The sequence of this T cell receptor beta chain was determined in a study of CD8+ T cells in alopecia areata. As for the study in general: Treated patients were given 5 to 10 mg oral tofacitinib twice daily.

Treatment of the sample: oral pan-JAK inhibitor, 5-10 mg twice daily. CDR1 is GTSNPN, CDR2 SVGIG, per germline (reference sequence). Unmatched junction bases numbered 14, after V lost 3 bases and J lost 0 bases. The CDR3 loop spans 17 amino acids. cDNA reverse transcribed from extracted RNA served as the sequencing template. The protocol was immunoSEQ multiplex PCR, while the TCRdb copy is restricted to in-frame clones and leaves out a portion. The data show 150,000 or so clones, 50% to 65% seen once. This chain uses TRBV30 with TRBJ2-7; 7 nucleotides match TRBD2. The clonotype comes from a human donor with alopecia areata. Sequenced here: CD8+ T cells sorted from blood, sampled at week 4, from a patient treated with tofacitinib. CDR3: CAWRVNQRDYISYEQYF. CDR3 nucleotides: TGTGCCTGGAGGGTTAACCAGCGGGATTACATCTCCTACGAGCAGTACTTC.